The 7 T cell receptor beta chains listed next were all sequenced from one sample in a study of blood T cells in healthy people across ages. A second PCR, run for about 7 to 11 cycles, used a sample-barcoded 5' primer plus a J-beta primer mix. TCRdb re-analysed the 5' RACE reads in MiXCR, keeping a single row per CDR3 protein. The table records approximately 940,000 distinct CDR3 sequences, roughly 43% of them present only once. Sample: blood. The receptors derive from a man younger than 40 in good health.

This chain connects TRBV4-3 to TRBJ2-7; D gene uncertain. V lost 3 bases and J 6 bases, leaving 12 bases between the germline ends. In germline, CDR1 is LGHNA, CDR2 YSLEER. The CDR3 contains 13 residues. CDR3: CASSHDRATEQYF. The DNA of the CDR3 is TGCGCCAGCAGCCACGATCGGGCTACCGAGCAGTACTTC.

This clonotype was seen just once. The CDR3, as DNA: TGTGCCATCAGTGAGTCGACAGGGGAGTCGGGGGAGCTGTTTTTT. It codes for CAISESTGESGELFF. The chain uses TRBV10-3 and TRBJ2-2; 8 bases line up with TRBD1. This CDR3 contains 15 residues. V lost 0 bases and J lost 8; bases outside the gene matches: 5. The germline V gene has CDR1 ENHRY and CDR2 SYGVKD.

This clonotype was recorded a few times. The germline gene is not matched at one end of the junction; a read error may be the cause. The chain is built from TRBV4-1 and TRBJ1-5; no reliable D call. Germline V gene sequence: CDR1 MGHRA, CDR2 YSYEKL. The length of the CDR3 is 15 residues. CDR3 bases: TGCGCCAGCAGCCAAGAAGTACGAAGCAGTCAGCCCCAGCATTTT. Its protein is CASSQEVRSSQPQHF.

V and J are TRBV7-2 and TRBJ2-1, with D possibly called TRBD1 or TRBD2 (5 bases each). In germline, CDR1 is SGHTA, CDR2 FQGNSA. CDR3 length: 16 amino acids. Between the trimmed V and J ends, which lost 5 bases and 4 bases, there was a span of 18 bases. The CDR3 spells CASSPAPGRIYNEQFF. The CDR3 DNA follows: TGTGCCAGCAGCCCCGCACCGGGACGGATATACAATGAGCAGTTCTTC.

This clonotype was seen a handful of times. CDR3 loop: CSVSLAANYNEQFF. Written as DNA, the CDR3 is TGCAGCGTCTCACTAGCGGCGAACTACAATGAGCAGTTCTTC. The V and J genes are TRBV29-1 and TRBJ2-1; TRBD2 agrees at 8 bases. Germline lookup yields CDR1 SQVTM and CDR2 ANQGSEA. The trim removed 6 bases at V and 3 bases at J, leaving 7 bases unmatched. The CDR3 runs to 14 residues.

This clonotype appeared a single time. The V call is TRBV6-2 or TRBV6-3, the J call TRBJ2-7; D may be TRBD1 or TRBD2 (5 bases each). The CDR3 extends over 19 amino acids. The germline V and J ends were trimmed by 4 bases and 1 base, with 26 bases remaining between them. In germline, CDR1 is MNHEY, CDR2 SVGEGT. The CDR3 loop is CASSWPEIAKGTLSYEQYF. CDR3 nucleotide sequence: TGTGCCAGCAGTTGGCCCGAGATCGCCAAGGGGACGCTTTCCTACGAGCAGTACTTC.

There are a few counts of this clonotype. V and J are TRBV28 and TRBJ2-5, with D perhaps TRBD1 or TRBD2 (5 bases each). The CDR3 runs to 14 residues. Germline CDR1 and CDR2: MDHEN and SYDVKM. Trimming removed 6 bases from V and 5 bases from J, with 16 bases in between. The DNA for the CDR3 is TGTGCCAGCAGCAGAAGGGACCTTCTCGAGACCCAGTACTTC. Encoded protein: CASSRRDLLETQYF.